The following is a T cell receptor (beta chain) sequence with its context. No antigen is known for it. Germline values: CDR1 SGHDN, CDR2 FVKESK. The ends lost 5 bases at V and 1 base at J; junction bases unmatched: 4. This CDR3 contains 14 residues. Assay: immunoSEQ multiplex PCR; the TCRdb copy retains only in-frame clones and omits some. The repertoire includes 150,000 to 200,000 clones, 94% of them detected once, and 5.1% sits in the top ten. The record originates from a study of T cell responses to AZD1222 COVID-19 vaccine. Study-wide points: At baseline, just 6 or 7 AZD1222 recipients tested seropositive.

V gene TRBV14 combines with J gene TRBJ1-1, with TRBD1 matching over 7 bases. This receptor was obtained from an adult who received the AZD1222 COVID-19 vaccine. Sequencing was performed on peripheral blood, taken 28 days after the second AZD1222 dose. The DNA of the CDR3 is TGTGCCAGCAGCGAGGACAGGTGGAACACTGAAGCTTTCTTT. Amino acids: CASSEDRWNTEAFF.